Below, 15 T cell receptor beta chains from the same sample are listed, as sequenced in a study of beta chain features in type 1 diabetes. Expressed TCRB transcripts were sequenced, since all the RNA that had been isolated was reverse transcribed. Clones were read by immunoSEQ multiplex PCR, and TCRdb kept only the in-frame ones, dropping some. The sample gives around 500,000 clones, over 9.5% of which show up once; less than 0.06% is in the top ten. Specimen: naive CD4+ T cells from blood. These TCRs come from a woman between 18 and 29 years old in good health.

This clone was found a few times. The CDR3 loop reads CATSVVGDNEQFF. DNA of the CDR3: TGCGCCACCTCGGTGGTGGGAGACAATGAGCAGTTCTTC. This sequence joins TRBV5-1 and TRBJ2-1; a weak D match, TRBD2 (5 bases). V lost 9 bases and J 5 bases, leaving 15 bases between the germline ends. CDR1 is SGHRS and CDR2 is YFSETQ in the germline V gene. This CDR3 contains 13 residues.

This clone has only a few counts. V usage is TRBV10-3 and J usage is TRBJ2-4, with 8 positions matching TRBD1. Germline V gene data show CDR1 as ENHRY and CDR2 as SYGVKD. The CDR3 has 17 residues. With 3 bases clipped from V and 2 bases from J, the junction kept 9 bases outside the gene matches. CDR3 region: CAISEFRNRGTKNIQYF. DNA of the CDR3: TGTGCCATCAGTGAATTCCGAAACAGGGGGACCAAAAACATTCAGTACTTC.

V is TRBV7-2 and J is TRBJ2-5; a weak D match, TRBD2 (6 bases). The V gene's germline CDR1 is SGHTA and CDR2 FQGNSA. The CDR3 is 13 amino acids. Trimming removed 1 base from V and 5 bases from J, with 8 bases in between. The CDR3 here is CASSLEAGETQYF. CDR3 nucleotide sequence: TGTGCCAGCAGCTTAGAGGCGGGGGAGACCCAGTACTTC.

This clone turned up a few times. The rearrangement links TRBV19 to TRBJ2-5; D possibly corresponds to TRBD1 (7 bases). V lost 3 bases and J lost 5, with 16 bases in between. The V gene's germline CDR1 is LNHDA and CDR2 SQIVND (reference sequence). The CDR3 totals 15 residues. Here the CDR3 reads CASSIWGGGGETQYF. The DNA of the CDR3 is TGTGCCAGTAGTATTTGGGGTGGAGGGGGCGAGACCCAGTACTTC.

The gene calls are TRBV27 and TRBJ2-7; D remains ambiguous. The CDR3 length is 13 residues. Trimming pared 1 base from V and 4 bases from J, leaving 8 bases between. Germline values: CDR1 MNHEY, CDR2 SMNVEV (reference sequence). Here the CDR3 DNA reads TGTGCCAGCAGTTTATTAGCCCAATACGAGCAGTACTTC. Amino acids: CASSLLAQYEQYF.

The table lists this clone with a few counts. The J gene is TRBJ1-1, the V gene TRBV5-6; D gene unclear. CDR3 length: 13 residues. V was shortened by 2 bases and J by 0 bases, with 5 bases between the two germline ends. Germline lookup yields CDR1 SGHDT and CDR2 YYEEEE. The chain's CDR3 is CASSFLMNTEAFF. Here the CDR3 DNA reads TGTGCCAGCAGCTTCCTTATGAACACTGAAGCTTTCTTT.

This clone has just one count. This chain uses TRBV11-2 with TRBJ2-1, with TRBD1 as a possible D gene (5 bases). The CDR3 has 15 amino acids. The ends were cut back, 3 bases at V and 4 bases at J, with 13 bases in the middle. Germline V lookup: CDR1 SGHAT, CDR2 FQNNGV. The DNA of the CDR3 is TGTGCCAGCAGCTTCTACGGACGGACATACAATGAGCAGTTCTTC. Amino acids: CASSFYGRTYNEQFF.

This clone was seen only a few times. This chain joins TRBV20-1 and TRBJ2-5, with D perhaps given as TRBD1 or TRBD2 (5 bases each). V lost 6 bases and J 5 bases, leaving 7 bases between the germline ends. This CDR3 has 10 amino acids. Per germline, CDR1 DFQATT and CDR2 SNEGSKA (reference sequence). CDR3 sequence: CSAGAETQYF. The CDR3 nucleotides are TGCAGTGCCGGGGCGGAGACCCAGTACTTC.

V gene TRBV6-6 combines with J gene TRBJ1-1; 10 nucleotides match TRBD1. V lost 8 bases, J lost 0 bases, and 6 bases stayed unmatched. Germline lookup yields CDR1 MNHNY and CDR2 SVGAGI (reference sequence). The CDR3 loop spans 15 amino acids. The CDR3 nucleotides are TGTGCCAGCCACCGGGACAGGGGCATGAACACTGAAGCTTTCTTT. Translation gives CASHRDRGMNTEAFF.

This clone has a handful of counts. The chain recombines TRBV4-1 with TRBJ1-5; the match to TRBD1 covers 9 bases. Looked up from germline, CDR1 is MGHRA and CDR2 is YSYEKL. The J segment lost 4 bases and the V segment lost 0 bases, leaving 13 bases of the junction unmatched. The CDR3 contains 19 residues. The CDR3 is CASSQERHHPGTGNQPQHF. The CDR3 DNA follows: TGCGCCAGCAGCCAAGAGCGTCATCATCCCGGGACAGGGAATCAGCCCCAGCATTTT.

V and J are TRBV18 and TRBJ2-7; D is possibly TRBD1 (5 bases). Germline V gene lookup returns CDR1 KGHSH and CDR2 LQKENI. V shed 3 bases and J shed 0 bases, with 9 bases lying between them. The CDR3 has 14 residues. The CDR3 sequence is CASSPTAPSYEQYV. DNA for the CDR3: TGTGCCAGCTCACCGACAGCCCCCTCCTACGAGCAGTACGTC.

The V and J genes are TRBV7-9 and TRBJ2-1, with 9 bases aligning to TRBD2. With 0 bases clipped from V and 3 bases from J, the junction kept 6 bases outside the gene matches. The CDR3 extends over 17 amino acids. CDR1 and CDR2 (germline): SEHNR, FQNEAQ (reference sequence). CDR3 bases: TGTGCCAGCAGCTTAGCAACTACAGCGGGAGGCTACAATGAGCAGTTCTTC. It translates to CASSLATTAGGYNEQFF.

The chain links TRBV2 to TRBJ2-2; unclear D gene. Germline CDR1 and CDR2: SNHLY and FYNNEI. The CDR3 consists of 16 residues. Trimming cost V 8 bases and J 0 bases, with 16 bases left between them. CDR3 in amino acids: CASYLSSETNTGELFF. The CDR3 nucleotides are TGTGCCAGCTATCTGTCGTCGGAAACGAACACCGGGGAGCTGTTTTTT.

The chain employs TRBV5-1 and TRBJ2-7; D not resolved. This CDR3 has 15 amino acids. The germline V gene encodes CDR1 SGHRS and CDR2 YFSETQ. V lost 3 bases, J lost 3 bases, and 16 bases lay in between. CDR3 sequence (DNA): TGCGCCAGCAGCTCCCCCGAGCGAGGAAGCTACGAGCAGTACTTC. Protein product: CASSSPERGSYEQYF.

The V call is TRBV7-3, the J call TRBJ2-1, with 7 bases lining up with TRBD1. The CDR3 is 13 amino acids. Germline V gives CDR1 SGHTA, CDR2 FQGTGA. The trim removed 5 bases at V and 5 bases at J, leaving 3 bases unmatched. The CDR3 sequence: CASSPDRDNEQFF. In DNA form, the CDR3 reads TGTGCCAGCAGCCCTGACAGGGACAATGAGCAGTTCTTC.